Described below is a single TCR beta chain sequence and its context. The entry originates in a study of OX40 agonist ivuxolimab in advanced cancers. Whole-study context: Therapy given before enrollment (anti-PD-1, anti-PD-L1 or anti-CTLA-4) was allowed, and 40% to 50% had some.

This table comes from immunoSEQ multiplex PCR, and its TCRdb copy is limited to in-frame clones, with some not included. Counted here are 60,000 or so clones, almost 95% occurring once; the ten biggest clones make up around 20%. Trimming took off 5 bases at V and 3 bases at J, with 10 bases between the two ends. Germline CDR1 MNHEY, CDR2 SVGAGI. This CDR3 contains 13 residues. The V and J genes are TRBV6-5 and TRBJ1-1; D gene ambiguous. Sample: CD4+ or CD8+ T cells sorted from blood, taken in a trial of the OX40 agonist ivuxolimab. The origin of this receptor is an adult with an advanced solid tumor such as melanoma, head and neck, liver or kidney cancer. The CDR3 DNA sequence: TGTGCCAGCAGTGCACCTGGGCACACTGAAGCTTTCTTT. Translating gives CASSAPGHTEAFF.